This is a list of T cell receptor beta chains from one sample in a study of blood T cell repertoires in COVID-19. Assay used: immunoSEQ multiplex PCR; TCRdb lists only in-frame clones, some missing. The table lists hundreds of thousands of clones, about 88% of them singletons. The sequenced sample consisted of peripheral blood. These receptors all stem from a woman in her 30s with COVID-19, enrolled during active disease. The CDR3 runs from the conserved cysteine through the conserved F or W. A D gene is named only where the DNA matches it firmly. Rows give clone size only sometimes, using once, few, many, or a class for an expanded clone.

j_call	clone_size	d_call	v_call	cdr3_nt	cdr3_aa
TRBJ1-1	-	TRBD1	TRBV6-5	TGTGCCAGCAGTACAATCAGGGGGCCCACTGAAGCTTTCTTT	CASSTIRGPTEAFF
TRBJ2-5	-	TRBD1	TRBV15	TGTGCCACCAGCAGAGAAGGGGGCGAAGAGACCCAGTACTTC	CATSREGGEETQYF
TRBJ2-3	-	TRBD1	TRBV24-1	TGTGCCACCAGTGACCAGACAGGGGGCCTAGATACGCAGTATTTT	CATSDQTGGLDTQYF
TRBJ2-1	-	TRBD2	TRBV6-5	TGTGCCAGTAAGACTAGCGGGAAAAATGAGCAGTTCTTC	CASKTSGKNEQFF
TRBJ2-2	-	TRBD2	TRBV3-1/TRBV3-2	TGTGCCAGCAGCCAAGCACTAGCGGGAGGAGGGGAGCTGTTTTTT	CASSQALAGGGELFF
TRBJ2-1	once	TRBD2	TRBV5-1	TGCGCCAGCAGCTTGGCCATCAGGACTAGCGTATACAATGAGCAGTTCTTC	CASSLAIRTSVYNEQFF
TRBJ2-3	-	TRBD2	TRBV5-4	TGTGCCAGCAGCTTGGAACTAGCGGGAGCATTAAAGGATACGCAGTATTTT	CASSLELAGALKDTQYF
TRBJ2-1	-	-	TRBV2	TGTGCCACCCGTAGCATTGGAGGCTTGTTGAGGAATGAGCAGTTCTTC	CATRSIGGLLRNEQFF
TRBJ2-3	-	-	TRBV30	TGTGCCTGGTCCGGGTACACAGATACGCAGTATTTT	CAWSGYTDTQYF
TRBJ1-1	-	TRBD1	TRBV4-2	TGTGCCAGCACCCCGCTAGGGGGCGTTAACACTGAAGCTTTCTTT	CASTPLGGVNTEAFF
TRBJ1-2	-	TRBD1	TRBV4-3	TGCGCCAGCAGCCAAGGGTACGAGACAGGGTTCTCTAATTATGGCTACACCTTC	CASSQGYETGFSNYGYTF
TRBJ2-7	-	TRBD2	TRBV4-1	TGCGCCAGCAGCCCGACCCAGTCGAGTTCCGGGACTACCTTCTACGAGCAGTACTTC	CASSPTQSSSGTTFYEQYF
TRBJ1-4	-	TRBD1	TRBV25-1	TGTGCCAGCAGTACAAACAGGGGGCGGAATGAAAAACTGTTTTTT	CASSTNRGRNEKLFF
TRBJ2-7	few	TRBD2	TRBV5-6	TGTGCCAGCAGCTCTCTGGGGGGGTTTCCCTACGAGCAGTACTTC	CASSSLGGFPYEQYF
TRBJ2-3	-	-	TRBV7-2	TGTGCCAGCAGCTTAGATCCCTATACGCAGTATTTT	CASSLDPYTQYF
TRBJ1-4	-	-	TRBV30	TGTGCCGGATATTGGCCCCCGGGTGGAGAAAAACTGTTTTTT	CAGYWPPGGEKLFF
TRBJ1-1	-	-	TRBV18	TGTGCCAGCTCACCAGACAGGAGTGAAGCTTTCTTT	CASSPDRSEAFF
TRBJ2-1	-	TRBD2	TRBV4-1	TGCGCCAGCAGCCAAGAATCTAGCGGGAGCGATAATGAGCAGTTCTTC	CASSQESSGSDNEQFF
TRBJ2-5	-	-	TRBV27	TGTGCCAGCAGGGCAGGGATAGAGACCCAGTACTTC	CASRAGIETQYF
TRBJ1-5	-	-	TRBV2	TGTGCCAGCAGTGCAGGGTTAATCAAGCCCCAGCATTTT	CASSAGLIKPQHF
TRBJ2-1	-	-	TRBV5-5	TGTGCCAGCAGCTTTCTTCCAGCGGGCAATGAGCAGTTCTTC	CASSFLPAGNEQFF
TRBJ1-1	-	-	TRBV5-1	TGCGCCAGCAGCTTGGAAGTCGGGGTCACTGAAGCTTTCTTT	CASSLEVGVTEAFF
TRBJ1-4	-	TRBD1	TRBV12-3/TRBV12-4	TGTGCCAGCCGTCGCCAGGGGGAGGAAAAACTGTTTTTT	CASRRQGEEKLFF
TRBJ1-4	-	-	TRBV7-2	TGTGCCAGCAGCGTAACAGGGACAACTAATGAAAAACTGTTTTTT	CASSVTGTTNEKLFF
TRBJ1-1	-	-	TRBV2	TGTGCCAGCAGTGCAGAAAACTGGGCCACGAACACTGAAGCTTTCTTT	CASSAENWATNTEAFF
TRBJ2-1	-	TRBD2	TRBV27	TGTGCCAGCAGTCCCCTAGCGGGTGCCTACAATGAGCAGTTCTTC	CASSPLAGAYNEQFF
TRBJ2-7	-	-	TRBV19	TGTGCCAGTAGTCTCACAGGCCGAACCTACGAGCAGTACTTC	CASSLTGRTYEQYF
TRBJ2-2	-	TRBD1	TRBV24-1	TGTGCCACCGAGGCGGACAGGCGCACCGGGGAGCTGTTTTTT	CATEADRRTGELFF
TRBJ1-5	-	-	TRBV24-1	TGTGCCACCAGTGGTCCGTTCGGGCCCCAGCATTTT	CATSGPFGPQHF
TRBJ1-3	-	-	TRBV5-1	TGCGCCAGCACCCCGGCGGGGGTCGGAAACACCATATATTTT	CASTPAGVGNTIYF
TRBJ2-7	-	-	TRBV27	TGTGCCAGCAGACGCATGGGGCTCGACTTGGTTTACGAGCAGTACTTC	CASRRMGLDLVYEQYF
TRBJ1-5	-	-	TRBV28	TGTGCCAGCAGTTTGGTACAGGGAAGCAATCAGCCCCAGCATTTT	CASSLVQGSNQPQHF
TRBJ1-1	-	TRBD1	TRBV4-1	TGCGCCAGCAGCCTGACAGGGGGCAGAACTGAAGCTTTCTTT	CASSLTGGRTEAFF
TRBJ2-2	-	TRBD2	TRBV6-5	TGTGCCAGCAGCCCCGGGAGGGCGAACACCGGGGAGCTGTTTTTT	CASSPGRANTGELFF
TRBJ2-3	-	-	TRBV7-2	TGTGCCAGCACCGAACCCCAGCGGAGCGTCACAGATACGCAGTATTTT	CASTEPQRSVTDTQYF
TRBJ2-4	-	-	TRBV3-1/TRBV3-2	TGTGCCAGCAGGGATACAGGGGGGGCTGGAAACATTCAGTACTTC	CASRDTGGAGNIQYF
TRBJ2-7	-	TRBD1	TRBV15	TGTGCCACCAGCAGGCGCCGCTCGACAGGGTTGGGGGAGCAGTACTTC	CATSRRRSTGLGEQYF
TRBJ1-1	-	-	TRBV5-1	TGCGCCAGCAGCTTTATGACAGCAGCGAACACTGAAGCTTTCTTT	CASSFMTAANTEAFF